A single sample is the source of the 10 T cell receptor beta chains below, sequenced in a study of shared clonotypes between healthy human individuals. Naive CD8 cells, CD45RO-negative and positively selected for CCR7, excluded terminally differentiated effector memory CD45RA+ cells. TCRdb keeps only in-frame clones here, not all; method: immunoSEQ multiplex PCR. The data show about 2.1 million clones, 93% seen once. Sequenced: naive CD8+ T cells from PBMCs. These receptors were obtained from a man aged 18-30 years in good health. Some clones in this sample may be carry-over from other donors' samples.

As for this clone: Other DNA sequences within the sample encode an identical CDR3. The DNA of the CDR3 is TGTGCCTGGAGTGTACTTTTGTACGAGCAGTACTTC. Translation gives CAWSVLLYEQYF. The V gene is TRBV30, the J gene TRBJ2-7; D unresolved. CDR3 length equals 12 residues. The germline V gene encodes CDR1 GTSNPN and CDR2 SVGIG (reference sequence). The V end was cut by 0 bases, the J end by 4 bases, with 7 bases between.

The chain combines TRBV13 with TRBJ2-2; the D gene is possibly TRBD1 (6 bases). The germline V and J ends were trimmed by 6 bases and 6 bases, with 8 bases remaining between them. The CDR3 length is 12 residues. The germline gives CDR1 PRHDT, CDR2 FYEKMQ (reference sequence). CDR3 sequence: CASSEGAGELFF. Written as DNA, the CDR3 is TGTGCCAGCAGTGAGGGGGCCGGGGAGCTGTTTTTT.

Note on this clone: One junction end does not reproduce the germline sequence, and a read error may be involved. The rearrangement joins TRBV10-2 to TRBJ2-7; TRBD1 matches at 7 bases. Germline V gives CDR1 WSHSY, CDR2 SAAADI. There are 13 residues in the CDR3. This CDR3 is CASSWDRASIKDF. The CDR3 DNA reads TGCGCCAGCAGTTGGGACAGAGCCTCGATTAAGGACTTC.

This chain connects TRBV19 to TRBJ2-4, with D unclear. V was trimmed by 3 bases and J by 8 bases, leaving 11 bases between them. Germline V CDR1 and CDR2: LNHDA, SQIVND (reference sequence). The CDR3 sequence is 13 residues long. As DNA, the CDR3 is TGTGCCAGTAGTATCTGGGGTCTTGACATTCAGTACTTC. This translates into CASSIWGLDIQYF.

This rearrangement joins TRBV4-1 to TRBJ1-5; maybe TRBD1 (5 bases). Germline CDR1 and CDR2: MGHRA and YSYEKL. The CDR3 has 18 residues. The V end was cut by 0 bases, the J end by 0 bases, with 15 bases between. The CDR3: CASSQDPQGSYSNQPQHF. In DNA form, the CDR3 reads TGCGCCAGCAGCCAAGATCCGCAGGGCTCTTATAGCAATCAGCCCCAGCATTTT.

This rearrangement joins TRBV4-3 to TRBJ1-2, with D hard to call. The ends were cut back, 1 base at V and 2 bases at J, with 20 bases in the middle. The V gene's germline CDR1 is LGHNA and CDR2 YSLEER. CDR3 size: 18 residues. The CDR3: CASSQVANWVGRNYGYTF. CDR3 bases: TGCGCCAGCAGCCAAGTGGCTAATTGGGTAGGGCGCAACTATGGCTACACCTTC.

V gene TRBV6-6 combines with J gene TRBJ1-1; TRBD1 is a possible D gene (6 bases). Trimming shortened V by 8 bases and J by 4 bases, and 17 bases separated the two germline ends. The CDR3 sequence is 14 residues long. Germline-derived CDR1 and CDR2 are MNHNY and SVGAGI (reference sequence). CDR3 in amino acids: CASHAGQGITEAFF. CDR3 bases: TGTGCCAGCCACGCCGGCCAGGGGATCACTGAAGCTTTCTTT.

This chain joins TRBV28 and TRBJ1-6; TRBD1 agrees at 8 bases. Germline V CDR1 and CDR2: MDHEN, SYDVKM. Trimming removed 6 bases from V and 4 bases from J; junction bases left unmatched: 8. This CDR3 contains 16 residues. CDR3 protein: CASRTPDREYNSPLHF. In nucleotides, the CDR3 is TGTGCCAGCAGAACACCGGACAGGGAATATAATTCACCCCTCCACTTT.

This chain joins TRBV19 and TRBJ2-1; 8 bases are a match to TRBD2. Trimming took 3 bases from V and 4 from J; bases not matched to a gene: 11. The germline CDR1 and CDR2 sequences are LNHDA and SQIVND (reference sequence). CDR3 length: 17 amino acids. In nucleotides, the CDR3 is TGTGCCAGTAGTATTAGCCCACGGGAGGGCCTATACAATGAGCAGTTCTTC. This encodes CASSISPREGLYNEQFF.

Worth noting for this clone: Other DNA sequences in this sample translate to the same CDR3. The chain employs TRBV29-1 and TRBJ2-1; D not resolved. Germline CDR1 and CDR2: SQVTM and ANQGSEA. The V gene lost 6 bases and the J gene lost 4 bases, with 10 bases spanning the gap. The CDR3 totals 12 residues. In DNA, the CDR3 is TGCAGCGTCCCGGGTTTTTACAATGAGCAGTTCTTC. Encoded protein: CSVPGFYNEQFF.